A selection of T cell receptor beta chains follows, all from one sample in a study of T-cell reconstitution after alpha-beta-depleted transplantation in children. TCRdb reprocessed the PCR reads with MiXCR, giving one entry per CDR3 protein. The sample carries 700,000 to 950,000 distinct CDR3 sequences, 15% to 20% recorded once. The sample was PBMCs, mostly from graft donor cells, taken 360 days after TCRalphabeta/CD19-depleted stem cell transplant. The source of these receptors is a male patient between 5 and 17 years old who had a stem cell transplant for acute lymphoblastic leukemia, so the T cells may come from the graft donor. CDR3s include the opening cysteine and the closing phenylalanine or tryptophan. The D gene is left open where the match is weak. Size is omitted from some rows. Given values are once, few, many or a class for expanded clones.

abundance | d_gene | j_gene | v_gene | CDR3aa | CDR3nt
NA | NA | TRBJ1-5 | TRBV27 | CASSPRAGDSNQPQHF | TGTGCCAGCAGTCCCCGGGCAGGGGATAGCAATCAGCCCCAGCATTTT
few | TRBD2 | TRBJ2-7 | TRBV7-9 | CASSTPAGAYEQYF | TGTGCCAGCAGCACTCCCGCGGGAGCCTACGAGCAGTACTTC
NA | TRBD2 | TRBJ2-5 | TRBV4-1 | CASSRGTGGWEAQYF | TGCGCCAGCAGCCGCGGGACGGGGGGATGGGAGGCCCAGTACTTC
many | NA | TRBJ2-5 | TRBV4-1 | CASSQEWETGRRETQYF | TGCGCCAGCAGCCAAGAATGGGAGACAGGGAGGCGGGAGACCCAGTACTTC
NA | TRBD2 | TRBJ2-7 | TRBV20-1 | CSAPGGTSYEQYF | TGCAGTGCTCCGGGAGGAACATCCTACGAGCAGTACTTC
NA | NA | TRBJ2-1 | TRBV7-2 | CASSLRPQSSYNEQFF | TGTGCCAGCAGCTTGAGGCCCCAGAGCTCCTACAATGAGCAGTTCTTC
few | NA | TRBJ2-2 | TRBV2 | CASSVRVTGELFF | TGTGCCAGCAGTGTCCGGGTAACCGGGGAGCTGTTTTTT
NA | TRBD2 | TRBJ2-2 | TRBV7-9 | CASTQSGRSTGELFF | TGTGCCAGCACCCAAAGCGGGAGGAGTACCGGGGAGCTGTTTTTT
many | NA | TRBJ2-1 | TRBV5-1 | CASRPTRSYNEQFF | TGCGCCAGCAGGCCGACTAGGTCCTACAATGAGCAGTTCTTC
NA | NA | TRBJ2-6 | TRBV20-1 | CSASGRRTTGANVLTF | TGCAGTGCTTCGGGCCGGAGAACTACTGGGGCCAACGTCCTGACTTTC
few | NA | TRBJ2-1 | TRBV2 | CASSPRGAIKRAALSYNEQFF | TGTGCCAGCAGCCCCCGGGGGGCGATTAAACGGGCTGCACTCTCCTACAATGAGCAGTTCTTC
NA | NA | TRBJ1-1 | TRBV4-1 | CASSPGVLDTRAFF | TGCGCCAGCAGCCCAGGGGTCCTCGACACAAGGGCTTTCTTT
few | TRBD2 | TRBJ2-7 | TRBV20-1 | CSARGVLRSGSLGYYEQYF | TGCAGTGCTAGAGGAGTACTTAGGAGCGGGAGTCTAGGGTACTACGAGCAGTACTTC
few | NA | TRBJ1-2 | TRBV7-9 | CASSPLMGKGYGYTF | TGTGCCAGCAGCCCTCTGATGGGGAAGGGCTATGGCTACACCTTC
NA | NA | TRBJ1-2 | TRBV25-1 | CASIFREGYGYTF | TGTGCCAGCATATTCAGGGAGGGCTATGGCTACACCTTC
NA | TRBD2 | TRBJ2-2 | TRBV5-1 | CASSLEILAGADTGELFF | TGCGCCAGCAGCTTGGAGATACTAGCGGGAGCGGACACCGGGGAGCTGTTTTTT
NA | NA | TRBJ2-1 | TRBV20-1 | CSAIIYNEQFF | TGCAGTGCCATAATATACAATGAGCAGTTCTTC
few | TRBD2 | TRBJ2-1 | TRBV5-1 | CASSLLAGGGYNEQFF | TGCGCCAGCAGCTTGTTGGCGGGAGGGGGGTACAATGAGCAGTTCTTC
NA | TRBD2 | TRBJ2-7 | TRBV5-1 | CASMLLAGGGNEQYF | TGCGCCAGCATGCTACTAGCGGGAGGAGGCAACGAGCAGTACTTC
NA | NA | TRBJ2-2 | TRBV7-8 | CASSLAGPNAGELFF | TGTGCCAGCAGCTTAGCGGGACCGAACGCCGGGGAGCTGTTTTTT
few | NA | TRBJ1-2 | TRBV12-3/TRBV12-4 | CASSFKNYGYTF | TGTGCCAGCAGTTTCAAAAACTATGGCTACACCTTC
NA | TRBD1 | TRBJ1-2 | TRBV20-1 | CSARDRSPNYGYTF | TGCAGTGCCAGGGACAGGTCACCTAACTATGGCTACACCTTC
NA | TRBD1 | TRBJ1-2 | TRBV5-1 | CASSTTQGNNGYTF | TGCGCCAGCAGCACCACACAGGGGAATAATGGCTACACCTTC
few | NA | TRBJ2-1 | TRBV5-5 | CASSSLARNEQFF | TGTGCCAGCAGCAGTCTAGCACGCAATGAGCAGTTCTTC